This record concerns one T cell receptor beta chain sequence. Its specific antigen is unknown. The gene names and germline sequences given are murine. Library creation used the immunoSEQ multiplex PCR assay. Adaptive Biotechnologies performed the TCRbeta CDR3 sequencing at survey depth and reported CDR3 sequences, V/J genes, productive frequency and template counts. TCR beta CDR3 regions were amplified from genomic DNA rather than RNA. Per the original workflow: Jensen-Shannon divergence served to quantify pairwise repertoire overlap between tissues, with 0 meaning identical and 1 meaning complete divergence. Tissues were clustered by single-linkage agglomerative hierarchical clustering of pairwise JSD values and displayed as dendrograms. GLIPH2 was run on all patient samples with simulation_depth 1000, kmer_min_depth 3, cdr3_length_cutoff 8, keeping groups with more than two unique CDR3s. A standardized tissue-overlap score extrapolated Jaccard GLIPH-group overlap across patients to a standard repertoire size of 1000 clones. Linear mixed-effect models, with tissue as a fixed effect and individual as a random effect, were used to test how diversity related to clinical or experimental variables. The clones in this table, taken by TCRdb from immuneACCESS, are in-frame only. Not every clone is retained; where verified, under half of the shortfall comes from an unresolved V gene, and the cause of the rest is unknown. That table furnishes V, J and clone size, whereas the DNA furnished D and trimming. This sample holds roughly 50,000 clones; over 70% were observed only once. Roughly 0.59% of the sample lies in the top ten.

This sample was taken from a study of tissue T cells after allogeneic stem cell transplantation (dated by TCRdb to between 2022 and 2023). Study-wide context: Using research autopsies of patients with and without GVHD, plus mouse models of GVHD, the study profiled TCR beta repertoires across many tissues. The human part of the study was a prospective observational study with no blinding and no randomization. General study outcomes and caveats: Sampling depth was acknowledged as a limitation, and the patient cohort was both small and clinically heterogeneous. Only a few T cell clones appeared in more than one patient, yet motif-based clustering showed tissue-specific repertoire signatures that were shared between patients. Which tissue TCRs were alloreactive or antigen-specific was not determined in the study, and some of the clones might have been host cells that persisted. Blood and spleen T cells captured only a limited portion of the TCR repertoire detected in tissues, in both patients and mice. Within patients, how anatomically similar tissues were was a major factor shaping TCR repertoire composition, regardless of disease or transplant status.

Sequenced input: sorted cells pooled from one or two spleens. The TCR originated in a pool of C57BL/6 mice in good health.

The CDR3 reads CASSQLDTLYF. The sequenced part of the CDR3 DNA is TGTGCCAGCAGTCAGTTAGACACCTTGTAC. This receptor chain uses TRBV26 and TRBJ2-4; no D gene is confidently identified. The CDR3 end falls 1 residue outside the read, so it is completed with the germline J gene. Its CDR3 holds 11 amino acids, cysteine through phenylalanine. The DNA has 30 bases, all within the CDR3, and is read from base 1. Per the germline V gene (reference sequence), KGHPV is the CDR1 and FQNQEV is the CDR2. V sheds 4 bases and J sheds 7 bases, leaving 6 bases between their ends.